A single sample gave rise to the 26 T cell receptor beta chains below, sequenced in a study of cytomegalovirus exposure and HLA in healthy donors. 13 Jbeta primers and 60 Vbeta primers were used for the PCR. Some clones are missing from TCRdb's copy, which holds only in-frame ones; the method was immunoSEQ multiplex PCR. The data hold about 140,000 clones, with over 70% observed a single time. Sequencing input: PBMCs. Source of these receptors: a man between 40 and 49 years old in good health and CMV-seronegative.

The V gene is TRBV18, the J gene TRBJ1-2, with a tentative D call TRBD1 (6 bases). The CDR3 runs 18 residues. Germline V gene sequence: CDR1 KGHSH, CDR2 LQKENI. V lost 6 bases and J 5 bases, leaving 28 bases between the germline ends. CDR3 in DNA: TGTGCCAGCTCTCTCAGGGAAACGCTTGCAATTCAGGGGTATGGCTACACCTTC. Its protein is CASSLRETLAIQGYGYTF.

The chain recombines TRBV7-8 with TRBJ2-6; D may be TRBD1 (5 bases). The CDR3 contains 16 residues. Trimming removed 5 bases at V and 2 bases at J, with 13 bases between. Germline V gene data show CDR1 as SGHVS and CDR2 as FQNEAQ. CDR3 sequence reads: CASSPPQGTGANVLTF. Here the CDR3 DNA reads TGTGCCAGCAGCCCACCGCAGGGAACTGGGGCCAACGTCCTGACTTTC.

The rearrangement links TRBV5-1 to TRBJ2-5, with TRBD2 matching over 7 bases. Per the germline V gene, CDR1 is SGHRS and CDR2 is YFSETQ. The CDR3 is made up of 14 amino acids. V trimming: 0 bases; J trimming: 4 bases; junction bases outside the gene matches: 3. In DNA, the CDR3 is TGCGCCAGCAGCTTGGCGACTAGCACAGAGACCCAGTACTTC. Amino acids: CASSLATSTETQYF.

The rearrangement links TRBV4-3 to TRBJ1-5, with D unresolved. The V and J ends lost 0 bases and 2 bases respectively, with 14 bases between them. CDR3 size: 17 residues. From germline, CDR1 is LGHNA and CDR2 YSLEER. In DNA, the CDR3 is TGCGCCAGCAGCCAAGACAATCGGGGAGTCGGCAATCAGCCCCAGCATTTT. Protein sequence: CASSQDNRGVGNQPQHF.

This clone was counted a few times. The chain recombines TRBV28 with TRBJ1-6, with D perhaps TRBD1 (6 bases). V was pared by 2 bases and J by 8 bases, with 19 bases between. This CDR3 comprises 17 residues. Germline V gene sequence: CDR1 MDHEN, CDR2 SYDVKM. CDR3 sequence (DNA): TGTGCCAGCAGTTTAGGGGGACATGGCGAGACGTATTCACCCCTCCACTTT. Its translation is CASSLGGHGETYSPLHF.

The rearrangement links TRBV11-2 to TRBJ1-1; TRBD1 matches at 11 bases. Unmatched junction bases numbered 6, after V lost 5 bases and J lost 4 bases. CDR3 length: 15 residues. Looked up from germline, CDR1 is SGHAT and CDR2 is FQNNGV. CDR3 coding DNA: TGTGCCAGCAGCCTAGCCGGGACAGGGGGCACTGAAGCTTTCTTT. Translating gives CASSLAGTGGTEAFF.

Concerning this clone itself: Its ends do not fully match the called genes, so a read error is possible. The chain has TRBV9 and TRBJ2-7; D gene unclear. There are 14 residues in the CDR3. Germline-derived CDR1 and CDR2 are SGDLS and YYNGEE. The CDR3 region has the DNA TGTGCCAGCAGCGTTGGAGCCGCCTCCGACGAGCAGTACTTC. It specifies CASSVGAASDEQYF. The entire variable domain, with the rest obtained from reference TRBV9 and TRBJ2-7, is as follows: DSGVTQTPKHLITATGQRVTLRCSPRSGDLSVYWYQQSLDQGLQFLIQYYNGEERAKGNILERFSAQQFPDLHSELNLSSLELGDSALYFCASSVGAASDEQYFGPGTRLTVT.

The gene calls are TRBV10-1 and TRBJ1-2; 8 positions agree with TRBD1. From germline, CDR1 is WNHNN and CDR2 SYGVQD (reference sequence). J lost 13 bases, V lost 8 bases, and 9 bases had no gene match. The CDR3 loop spans 11 amino acids. The CDR3 sequence: CASSGQGGLTF. Here the CDR3 DNA reads TGCGCCAGCTCTGGACAGGGTGGACTCACCTTC.

The rearrangement uses TRBV5-5 and TRBJ2-2; no clear D gene. V lost 2 bases to trimming and J lost 5 bases, with 10 bases between them. The CDR3 is 14 amino acids. Germline lookup yields CDR1 SGHKS and CDR2 YYEKEE (reference sequence). This chain's CDR3 is CASSLDGATGELFF. CDR3 in DNA: TGTGCCAGCAGCTTAGATGGAGCAACCGGGGAGCTGTTTTTT.

The chain has TRBV5-5 and TRBJ1-1, with 7 bases identical to TRBD1. The CDR3 is 16 amino acids. With V trimmed by 2 bases and J by 0 bases, 7 bases remained unmatched. Germline assignment: CDR1 SGHKS and CDR2 YYEKEE (reference sequence). CDR3: CASSFTQGILNTEAFF. CDR3 coding DNA: TGTGCCAGCAGCTTCACACAGGGGATTTTGAACACTGAAGCTTTCTTT.

The chain links TRBV4-1 to TRBJ2-2; a weak D match, TRBD2 (6 bases). CDR1 is MGHRA and CDR2 is YSYEKL in the germline V gene. Trimming stripped 0 bases from V and 1 base from J, with 12 bases between. The CDR3 is 17 residues long. The CDR3 loop is CASSQDRETLNTGELFF. The CDR3 DNA reads TGCGCCAGCAGCCAAGACCGGGAGACACTGAACACCGGGGAGCTGTTTTTT.

This chain joins TRBV29-1 and TRBJ2-5; D may be TRBD2 (7 bases). The closer fit of TRBJ2-7 to the DNA end suggests the J call may be wrong. The CDR3 contains 12 residues. Germline CDR1 SQVTM, CDR2 ANQGSEA. The CDR3 DNA follows: TGCAGCGCCTCGCGGGGGCCCTACGAGCAGTACTTC. Encoded protein: CSASRGPYEQYF.

The CDR3 sequence is CASRSSGDEQYF. The CDR3 DNA follows: TGTGCCAGCAGAAGTTCGGGGGACGAGCAGTACTTC. V gene TRBV28 combines with J gene TRBJ2-7; perhaps TRBD2 as D (6 bases). Trimming shortened V by 6 bases and J by 5 bases, and 11 bases separated the two germline ends. CDR3 length: 12 residues. Germline CDR1 is MDHEN and CDR2 is SYDVKM.

V is TRBV29-1 and J is TRBJ1-2; 12 bases match TRBD1. Looked up from germline, CDR1 is SQVTM and CDR2 is ANQGSEA. V gave up 2 bases and J gave up 4 bases; unmatched junction bases: 5. The CDR3 covers 15 residues. The CDR3 DNA reads TGCAGCGTTGAATCGGGGACAGGGGGCGTCTATGGCTACACCTTC. This codes for CSVESGTGGVYGYTF. The full variable domain, completed using reference TRBV29-1 and TRBJ1-2, is SAVISQKPSRDICQRGTSLTIQCQVDSQVTMMFWYRQQPGQSLTLIATANQGSEATYESGFVIDKFPISRPNLTFSTLTVSNMSPEDSSIYLCSVESGTGGVYGYTFGSGTRLTVV.

The gene calls are TRBV4-2 and TRBJ2-1; 9 bases align to TRBD1. This CDR3 has 16 amino acids. Germline loops: CDR1 LGHNA, CDR2 YNFKEQ. After removal of 1 base from V and 3 bases from J, the junction contained 4 bases not matched to a gene. The CDR3 sequence is CASSQGGQGGYNEQFF. Written as DNA, the CDR3 is TGTGCCAGCAGCCAAGGGGGACAGGGTGGCTACAATGAGCAGTTCTTC.

The chain links TRBV7-3 to TRBJ1-1; maybe TRBD1 (5 bases). CDR3 length: 14 residues. The germline V gene encodes CDR1 SGHTA and CDR2 FQGTGA. Trimming took off 6 bases at V and 2 bases at J, with 13 bases between the two ends. This chain's CDR3 is CASRSQGLNTEAFF. The CDR3 DNA sequence: TGTGCCAGCAGGTCGCAGGGCCTCAACACTGAAGCTTTCTTT.

J is TRBJ2-5 and V is TRBV14, with 11 bases lining up with TRBD2. CDR3 length equals 17 residues. Germline V gene lookup returns CDR1 SGHDN and CDR2 FVKESK. The V segment lost 3 bases and the J segment 1 base; nucleotides outside the gene matches: 7. DNA of the CDR3: TGTGCCAGCAGCCAGAGGGGGACTAGCGGAATCCAAGAGACCCAGTACTTC. Translating gives CASSQRGTSGIQETQYF.

This chain uses TRBV19 with TRBJ1-1; D not certain. Looked up from germline, CDR1 is LNHDA and CDR2 is SQIVND (reference sequence). Trimming took off 1 base at V and 1 base at J, with 7 bases between the two ends. CDR3 size: 14 residues. The CDR3 DNA follows: TGTGCCAGTAGTATAGTATGGGCGAACACTGAAGCTTTCTTT. Its translation: CASSIVWANTEAFF.

The chain combines TRBV5-1 with TRBJ2-7, with 7 positions matching TRBD1. This CDR3 contains 14 residues. Trimming at V came to 4 bases and at J to 2 bases, leaving 6 bases not matched to a gene. The germline V gene encodes CDR1 SGHRS and CDR2 YFSETQ. The CDR3: CASSETGPPYEQYF. The CDR3 DNA reads TGCGCCAGCAGCGAGACAGGGCCTCCCTACGAGCAGTACTTC.

V and J are TRBV7-7 and TRBJ2-5; D call uncertain. The germline CDR1 and CDR2 sequences are SSHAT and FNYEAQ (reference sequence). Trimming removed 7 bases from V and 5 bases from J, with 8 bases in between. This CDR3 has 11 amino acids. This CDR3 reads CASTHGETQYF. DNA of the CDR3: TGTGCCAGCACTCACGGGGAGACCCAGTACTTC.

This clone was counted between two and nine times. This rearrangement joins TRBV30 to TRBJ1-5, with 9 bases identical to TRBD1. This CDR3 region has 15 residues. Germline V lookup: CDR1 GTSNPN, CDR2 SVGIG (reference sequence). Trimming cost V 0 bases and J 4 bases; bases outside gene matches: 4. The CDR3 here is CAWSVDDRGNQPQHF. The CDR3 DNA follows: TGTGCCTGGAGTGTAGACGACAGGGGGAATCAGCCCCAGCATTTT.

The rearrangement links TRBV2 to TRBJ1-5, with a weak D call TRBD1 (6 bases). The CDR3 is 15 residues long. In germline, CDR1 is SNHLY, CDR2 FYNNEI. Trimming cost V 2 bases and J 2 bases, with 10 bases left between them. The CDR3 spells CASSEMGAGNQPQHF. Here the CDR3 DNA reads TGTGCCAGCAGTGAAATGGGGGCGGGCAATCAGCCCCAGCATTTT.

This chain uses TRBV28 with TRBJ1-2, with 7 bases identical to TRBD1. CDR1 and CDR2 (germline): MDHEN, SYDVKM. V shed 4 bases, J shed 8 bases, and the junction held 16 bases outside the gene matches. The CDR3 consists of 16 residues. CDR3 in amino acids: CASSSTGTANRGGYTF. Written as DNA, the CDR3 is TGTGCCAGCAGTTCCACAGGGACAGCTAACCGGGGAGGCTACACCTTC.

This sequence joins TRBV7-9 and TRBJ1-6; possible D gene TRBD1, 5 bases. CDR1 and CDR2 from the germline V gene are SEHNR and FQNEAQ (reference sequence). There are 14 residues in the CDR3. V lost 3 bases and J lost 7, with 10 bases in between. This chain's CDR3 is CASSFPGVNSPLHF. The CDR3 nucleotides are TGTGCCAGCAGCTTTCCGGGGGTCAATTCACCCCTCCACTTT.

This clone appeared a single time. This sequence joins TRBV5-6 and TRBJ1-1; D may be TRBD1 (6 bases). Germline CDR1 is SGHDT and CDR2 is YYEEEE. This CDR3 has 14 amino acids. Trimming removed 3 bases at V and 2 bases at J, with 11 bases between. CDR3 nucleotide sequence: TGTGCCAGCAGCTATCCAGGGGTAAACACTGAAGCTTTCTTT. As protein: CASSYPGVNTEAFF.

The gene calls are TRBV7-2 and TRBJ1-4; 9 nucleotides agree with TRBD1. Germline V lookup: CDR1 SGHTA, CDR2 FQGNSA. This CDR3 has 14 amino acids. V lost 4 bases and J lost 4; bases outside the gene matches: 1. Here the CDR3 reads CASSSDRGNEKLFF. In DNA form, the CDR3 reads TGTGCCAGCAGCTCGGACAGGGGTAATGAAAAACTGTTTTTT.